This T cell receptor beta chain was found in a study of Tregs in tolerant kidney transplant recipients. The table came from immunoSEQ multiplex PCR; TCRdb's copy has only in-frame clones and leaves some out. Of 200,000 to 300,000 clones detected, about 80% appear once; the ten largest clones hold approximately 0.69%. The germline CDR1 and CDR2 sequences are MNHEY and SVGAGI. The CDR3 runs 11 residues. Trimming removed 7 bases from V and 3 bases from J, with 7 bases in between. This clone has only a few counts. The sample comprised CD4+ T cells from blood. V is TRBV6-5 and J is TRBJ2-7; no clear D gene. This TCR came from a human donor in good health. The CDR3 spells CASTFHYEQYF. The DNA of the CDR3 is TGTGCCAGCACTTTCCACTACGAGCAGTACTTC.